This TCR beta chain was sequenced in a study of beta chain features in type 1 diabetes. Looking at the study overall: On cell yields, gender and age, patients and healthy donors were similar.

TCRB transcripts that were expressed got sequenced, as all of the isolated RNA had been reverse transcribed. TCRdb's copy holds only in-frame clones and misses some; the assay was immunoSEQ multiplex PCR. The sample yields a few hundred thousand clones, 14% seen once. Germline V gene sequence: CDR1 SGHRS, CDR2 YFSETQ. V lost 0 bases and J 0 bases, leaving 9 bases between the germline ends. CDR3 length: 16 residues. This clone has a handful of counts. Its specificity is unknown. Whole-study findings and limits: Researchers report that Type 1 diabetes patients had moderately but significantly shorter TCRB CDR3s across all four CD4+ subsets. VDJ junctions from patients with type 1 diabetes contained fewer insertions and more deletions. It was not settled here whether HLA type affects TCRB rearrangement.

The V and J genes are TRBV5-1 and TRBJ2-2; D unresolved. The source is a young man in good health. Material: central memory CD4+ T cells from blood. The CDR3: CASSLGAATNTGELFF. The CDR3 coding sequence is TGCGCCAGCAGCTTGGGCGCGGCCACGAACACCGGGGAGCTGTTTTTT.